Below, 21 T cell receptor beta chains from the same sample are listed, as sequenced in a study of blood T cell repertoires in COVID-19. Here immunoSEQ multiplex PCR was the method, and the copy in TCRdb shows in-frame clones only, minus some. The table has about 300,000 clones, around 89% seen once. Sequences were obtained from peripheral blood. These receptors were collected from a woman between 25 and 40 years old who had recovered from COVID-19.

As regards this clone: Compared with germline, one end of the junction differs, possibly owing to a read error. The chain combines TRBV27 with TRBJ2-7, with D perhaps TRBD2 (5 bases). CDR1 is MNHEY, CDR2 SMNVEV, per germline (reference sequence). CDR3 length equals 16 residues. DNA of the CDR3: TGTGCCGGCAGCCCCAAAGGACCACAAGGGAGCTACGAGCAGTACTTC. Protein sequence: CAGSPKGPQGSYEQYF.

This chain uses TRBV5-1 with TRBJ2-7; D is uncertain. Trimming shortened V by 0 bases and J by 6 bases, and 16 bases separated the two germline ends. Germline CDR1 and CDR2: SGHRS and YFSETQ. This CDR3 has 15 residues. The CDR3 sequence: CASSLDLAASGEQYF. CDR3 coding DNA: TGCGCCAGCAGCTTGGACCTGGCGGCTTCGGGCGAGCAGTACTTC.

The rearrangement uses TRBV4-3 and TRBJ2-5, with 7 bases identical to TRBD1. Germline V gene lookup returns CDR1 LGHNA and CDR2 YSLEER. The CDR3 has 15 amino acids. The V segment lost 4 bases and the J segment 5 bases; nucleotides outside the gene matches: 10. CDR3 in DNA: TGCGCCAGCAGCCGCGCGACAGGGTTGGTGGAGACCCAGTACTTC. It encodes CASSRATGLVETQYF.

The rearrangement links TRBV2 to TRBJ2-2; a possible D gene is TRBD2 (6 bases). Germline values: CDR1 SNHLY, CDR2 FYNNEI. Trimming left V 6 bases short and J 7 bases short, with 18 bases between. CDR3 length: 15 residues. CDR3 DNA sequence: TGTGCCAGCAGGGAGGGTATAGGGGTGATCGGGGAGCTGTTTTTT. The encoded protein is CASREGIGVIGELFF.

The DNA for the CDR3 is TGTGCCAGCAGCACAGGGGTTCGAGAGCAGTACTTC. Its protein product is CASSTGVREQYF. The V and J genes are TRBV6-5 and TRBJ2-7; 7 bases align to TRBD1. Germline V gene data show CDR1 as MNHEY and CDR2 as SVGAGI. CDR3 size: 12 residues. V shed 6 bases and J 7 bases; nucleotides not matched to a gene: 6.

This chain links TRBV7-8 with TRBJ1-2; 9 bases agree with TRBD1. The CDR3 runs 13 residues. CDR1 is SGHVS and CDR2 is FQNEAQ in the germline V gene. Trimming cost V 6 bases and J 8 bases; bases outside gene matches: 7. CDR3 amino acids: CASSYTGGAGYTF. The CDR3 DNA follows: TGTGCCAGCAGTTATACAGGGGGCGCCGGCTACACCTTC. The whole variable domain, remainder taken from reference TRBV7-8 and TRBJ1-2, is GAGVSQSPRYKVAKRGQDVALRCDPISGHVSLFWYQQALGQGPEFLTYFQNEAQLDKSGLPSDRFFAERPEGSVSTLKIQRTQQEDSAVYLCASSYTGGAGYTFGSGTRLTVV.

The CDR3 loop reads CSASDMGGRISYEQYF. CDR3 sequence (DNA): TGCAGTGCTAGTGACATGGGGGGGAGGATCTCCTACGAGCAGTACTTC. The chain joins TRBV20-1 to TRBJ2-7, with TRBD2 identical over 7 bases. The CDR3 totals 16 residues. Looked up from germline, CDR1 is DFQATT and CDR2 is SNEGSKA (reference sequence). Trimming at V came to 3 bases and at J to 0 bases, leaving 11 bases not matched to a gene.

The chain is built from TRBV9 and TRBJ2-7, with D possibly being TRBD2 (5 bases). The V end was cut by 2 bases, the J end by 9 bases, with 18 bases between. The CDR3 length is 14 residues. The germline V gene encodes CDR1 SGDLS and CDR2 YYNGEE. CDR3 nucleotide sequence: TGTGCCAGCAGCGTCGGGAATGTTGGTCTCGGGCAGTACTTC. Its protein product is CASSVGNVGLGQYF.

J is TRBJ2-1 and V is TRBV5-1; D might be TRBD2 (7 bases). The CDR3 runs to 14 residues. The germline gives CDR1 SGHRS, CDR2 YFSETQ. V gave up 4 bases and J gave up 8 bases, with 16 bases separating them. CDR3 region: CASSIGGLRDEQFF. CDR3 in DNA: TGCGCCAGCAGCATCGGGGGGCTCCGCGATGAGCAGTTCTTC.

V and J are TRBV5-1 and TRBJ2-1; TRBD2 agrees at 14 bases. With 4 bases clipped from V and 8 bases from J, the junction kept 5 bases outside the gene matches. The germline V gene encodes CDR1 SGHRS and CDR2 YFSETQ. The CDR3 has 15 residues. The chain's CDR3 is CASSPGLAGEDEQFF. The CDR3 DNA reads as TGCGCCAGCAGCCCGGGACTAGCGGGGGAGGATGAGCAGTTCTTC. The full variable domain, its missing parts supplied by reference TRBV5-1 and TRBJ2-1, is KAGVTQTPRYLIKTRGQQVTLSCSPISGHRSVSWYQQTPGQGLQFLFEYFSETQRNKGNFPGRFSGRQFSNSRSEMNVSTLELGDSALYLCASSPGLAGEDEQFFGPGTRLTVL.

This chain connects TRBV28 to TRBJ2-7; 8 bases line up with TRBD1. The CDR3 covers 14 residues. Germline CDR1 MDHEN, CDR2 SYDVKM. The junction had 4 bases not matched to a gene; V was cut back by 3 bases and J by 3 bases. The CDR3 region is CASSLGDRGYEQYF. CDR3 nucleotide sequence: TGTGCCAGCAGTTTGGGAGACAGGGGCTACGAGCAGTACTTC.

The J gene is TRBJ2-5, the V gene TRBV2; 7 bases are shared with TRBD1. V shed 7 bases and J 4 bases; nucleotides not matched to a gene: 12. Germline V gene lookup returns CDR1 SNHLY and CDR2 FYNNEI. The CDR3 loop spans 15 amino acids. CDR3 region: CASTEGGQAAETQYF. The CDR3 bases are TGTGCCAGCACCGAAGGAGGACAGGCGGCAGAGACCCAGTACTTC.

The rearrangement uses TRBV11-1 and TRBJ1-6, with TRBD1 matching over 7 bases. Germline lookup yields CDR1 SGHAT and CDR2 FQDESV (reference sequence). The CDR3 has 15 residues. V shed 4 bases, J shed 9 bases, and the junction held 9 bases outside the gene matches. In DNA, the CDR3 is TGTGCCAGCAGCTCCTCCCGACAGGGTACTTCACCCCTCCACTTT. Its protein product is CASSSSRQGTSPLHF. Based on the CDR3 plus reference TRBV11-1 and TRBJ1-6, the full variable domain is EAEVAQSPRYKITEKSQAVAFWCDPISGHATLYWYRQILGQGPELLVQFQDESVVDDSQLPKDRFSAERLKGVDSTLKIQPAELGDSAMYLCASSSSRQGTSPLHFGNGTRLTVT.

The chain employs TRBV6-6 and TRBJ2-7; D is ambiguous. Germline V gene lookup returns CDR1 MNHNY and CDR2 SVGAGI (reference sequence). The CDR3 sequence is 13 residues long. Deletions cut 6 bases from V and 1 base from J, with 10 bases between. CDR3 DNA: TGTGCCAGCAGGCTTTCAGGATCCTACGAGCAGTACTTC. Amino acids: CASRLSGSYEQYF.

The CDR3 DNA reads TGTGCCATCACCTCCAGGGGGCGGCCTGAAGCTTTCTTT. Its protein product is CAITSRGRPEAFF. The chain links TRBV28 to TRBJ1-1; 8 positions agree with TRBD1. V was clipped by 10 bases and J by 6 bases; unmatched bases: 10. The CDR3 totals 13 residues. CDR1 MDHEN and CDR2 SYDVKM come from the germline V gene.

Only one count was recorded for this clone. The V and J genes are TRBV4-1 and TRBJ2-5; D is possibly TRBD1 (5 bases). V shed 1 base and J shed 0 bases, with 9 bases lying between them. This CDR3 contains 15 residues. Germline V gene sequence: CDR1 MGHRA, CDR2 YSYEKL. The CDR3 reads CASSQGVRDQETQYF. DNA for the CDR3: TGCGCCAGCAGCCAAGGGGTCAGGGACCAAGAGACCCAGTACTTC.

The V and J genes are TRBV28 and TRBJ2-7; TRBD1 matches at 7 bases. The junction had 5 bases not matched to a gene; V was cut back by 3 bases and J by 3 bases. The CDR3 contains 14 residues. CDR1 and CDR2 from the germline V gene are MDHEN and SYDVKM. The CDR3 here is CASSFSRQGYEQYF. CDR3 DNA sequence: TGTGCCAGCAGTTTCTCCCGACAGGGCTACGAGCAGTACTTC.

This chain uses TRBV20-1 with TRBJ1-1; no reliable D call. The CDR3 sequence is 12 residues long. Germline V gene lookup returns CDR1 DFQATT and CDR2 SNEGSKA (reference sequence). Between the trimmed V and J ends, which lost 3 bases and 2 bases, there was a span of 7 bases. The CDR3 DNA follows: TGCAGTGCTAGTTCCAGAAACACTGAAGCTTTCTTT. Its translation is CSASSRNTEAFF.

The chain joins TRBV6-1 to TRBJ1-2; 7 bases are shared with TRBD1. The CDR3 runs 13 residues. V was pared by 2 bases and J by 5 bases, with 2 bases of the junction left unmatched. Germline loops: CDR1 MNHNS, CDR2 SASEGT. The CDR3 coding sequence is TGTGCCAGCAGTGAACTGACAGGGTATGGCTACACCTTC. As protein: CASSELTGYGYTF.

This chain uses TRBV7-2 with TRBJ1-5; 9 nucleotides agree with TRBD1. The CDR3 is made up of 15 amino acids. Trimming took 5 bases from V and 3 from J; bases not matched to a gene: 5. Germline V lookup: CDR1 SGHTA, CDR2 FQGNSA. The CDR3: CASSLDRGPNQPQHF. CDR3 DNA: TGTGCCAGCAGCCTGGACAGGGGTCCCAATCAGCCCCAGCATTTT.

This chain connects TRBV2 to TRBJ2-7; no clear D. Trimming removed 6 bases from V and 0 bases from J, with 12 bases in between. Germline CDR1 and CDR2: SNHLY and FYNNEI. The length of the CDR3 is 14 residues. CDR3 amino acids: CASRLSESSYEQYF. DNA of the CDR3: TGTGCCAGCAGACTCAGCGAGAGCTCCTACGAGCAGTACTTC. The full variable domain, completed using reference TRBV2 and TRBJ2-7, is EPEVTQTPSHQVTQMGQEVILRCVPISNHLYFYWYRQILGQKVEFLVSFYNNEISEKSEIFDDQFSVERPDGSNFTLKIRSTKLEDSAMYFCASRLSESSYEQYFGPGTRLTVT.